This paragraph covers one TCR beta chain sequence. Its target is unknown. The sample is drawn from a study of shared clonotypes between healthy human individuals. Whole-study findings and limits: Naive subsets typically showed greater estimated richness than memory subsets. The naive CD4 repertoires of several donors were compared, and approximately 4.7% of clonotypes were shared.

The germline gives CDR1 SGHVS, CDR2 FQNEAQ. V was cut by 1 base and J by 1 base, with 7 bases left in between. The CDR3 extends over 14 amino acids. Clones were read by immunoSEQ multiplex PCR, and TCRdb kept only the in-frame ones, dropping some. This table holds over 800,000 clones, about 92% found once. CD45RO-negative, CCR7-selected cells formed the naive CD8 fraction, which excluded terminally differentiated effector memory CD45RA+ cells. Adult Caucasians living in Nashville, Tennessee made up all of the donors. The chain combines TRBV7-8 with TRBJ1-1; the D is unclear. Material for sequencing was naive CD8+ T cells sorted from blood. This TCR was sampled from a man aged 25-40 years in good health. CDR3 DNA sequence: TGTGCCAGCAGCTTAGATCCCCGGAACACTGAAGCTTTCTTT. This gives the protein CASSLDPRNTEAFF.